The 13 T cell receptor beta chains reported below all come from one sample, sequenced in a study of response to subunit inactivated influenza vaccine. In TCRdb, the RT-PCR reads were re-called with MiXCR into one record per CDR3 protein. The sample holds some 800,000 distinct CDR3 sequences, roughly 20% seen once. Here the sequenced sample was PBMCs from blood, taken around 5 days after vaccination. The receptors were sampled from a man between 50 and 59 years old who received an inactivated influenza vaccine.

The J gene is TRBJ2-7, the V gene TRBV7-6, with D possibly TRBD1 on 5 matching bases. Germline V gene lookup returns CDR1 SGHVS and CDR2 FNYEAQ. The CDR3 loop spans 14 amino acids. Trimming stripped 1 base from V and 5 bases from J, with 12 bases between. The CDR3 nucleotides are TGTGCCAGCAGCTTAGAGGCAGGGTTTCACGAGCAGTACTTC. Translation gives CASSLEAGFHEQYF. Looking up the rest from reference TRBV7-6 and TRBJ2-7 gives the full variable domain: GAGVSQSPRYKVTKRGQDVALRCDPISGHVSLYWYRQALGQGPEFLTYFNYEAQQDKSGLPNDRFSAERPEGSISTLTIQRTEQRDSAMYRCASSLEAGFHEQYFGPGTRLTVT.

This clonotype has just a few counts. This rearrangement joins TRBV4-3 to TRBJ2-3; possibly TRBD2 for D (6 bases). CDR3 length: 14 amino acids. The germline CDR1 and CDR2 sequences are LGHNA and YSLEER. Trimming shortened V by 3 bases and J by 3 bases, and 10 bases separated the two germline ends. The CDR3 DNA reads TGCGCCAGCAGCCAGTCCCGGGGGACAGATACGCAGTATTTT. Its translation: CASSQSRGTDTQYF.

The rearrangement uses TRBV12-3 or TRBV12-4 and TRBJ2-3; D remains ambiguous. Trimming pared 6 bases from V and 0 bases from J, leaving 7 bases between. The CDR3 totals 13 residues. The CDR3 spells CASRQPSTDTQYF. CDR3 coding DNA: TGTGCCAGCAGACAGCCAAGCACAGATACGCAGTATTTT.

J is TRBJ2-7 and V is TRBV10-3; 9 positions match TRBD2. The germline V gene encodes CDR1 ENHRY and CDR2 SYGVKD. The CDR3 extends over 13 amino acids. V was pared by 7 bases and J by 5 bases, with 6 bases of the junction left unmatched. The CDR3 coding sequence is TGTGCCATCACGGGCGGGGGGGACCACGAGCAGTACTTC. The encoded protein is CAITGGGDHEQYF.

This clonotype appeared once. This rearrangement joins TRBV4-3 to TRBJ2-7; D is possibly TRBD2 (5 bases). The V and J ends lost 0 bases and 4 bases respectively, with 13 bases between them. This CDR3 spans 15 amino acids. Germline CDR1 reads LGHNA; CDR2 reads YSLEER. CDR3 sequence: CASSQDLIARYEQYF. The CDR3 DNA reads as TGCGCCAGCAGCCAAGATCTGATAGCGAGATACGAGCAGTACTTC.

V usage is TRBV7-9 and J usage is TRBJ1-2; 8 positions match TRBD1. With V trimmed by 5 bases and J by 8 bases, 13 bases remained unmatched. CDR3 size: 15 residues. Germline values: CDR1 SEHNR, CDR2 FQNEAQ (reference sequence). This CDR3 is CASSRLGQVGDGYTF. The CDR3 nucleotides are TGTGCCAGCAGCCGGTTGGGACAGGTCGGAGACGGCTACACCTTC.

This chain joins TRBV12-3 or TRBV12-4 and TRBJ2-7; 8 bases match TRBD2. This CDR3 contains 16 residues. Losses at the gene ends were 5 bases for V and 6 bases for J; bases not matched to a gene: 15. The CDR3 DNA is TGTGCCAGCAGTGAACACGGGAGGGCAATGTCTAGCGAGCAGTACTTC. Translation: CASSEHGRAMSSEQYF.

This clonotype was seen a few times. The rearrangement uses TRBV6-5 and TRBJ1-6; 9 positions match TRBD1. CDR1 and CDR2 from the germline V gene are MNHEY and SVGAGI. CDR3 length: 15 residues. After removal of 2 bases from V and 9 bases from J, the junction contained 5 bases not matched to a gene. The CDR3: CASSYRGQGRSPLHF. Here the CDR3 DNA reads TGTGCCAGCAGTTACAGGGGACAGGGTCGTTCACCCCTCCACTTT.

The chain couples TRBV3-1 to TRBJ2-7; D unresolved. The CDR3 has 13 residues. CDR1 is LGHDT and CDR2 is YNNKEL in the germline V gene (reference sequence). Trimming cost V 1 base and J 6 bases, with 10 bases left between them. Written as DNA, the CDR3 is TGTGCCAGCAGCCAAGTACCCTTACGCGAGCAGTACTTC. This translates into CASSQVPLREQYF.

This clonotype has a handful of counts. The chain employs TRBV10-3 and TRBJ2-1, with 7 bases fitting TRBD1. Germline values: CDR1 ENHRY, CDR2 SYGVKD. The CDR3 loop spans 13 amino acids. The V segment lost 10 bases and the J segment 3 bases; nucleotides outside the gene matches: 6. This chain's CDR3 is CATEDRLYNEQFF. Here the CDR3 DNA reads TGTGCCACCGAGGACAGGCTCTACAATGAGCAGTTCTTC.

This clonotype has just a few counts. This sequence joins TRBV12-3 or TRBV12-4 and TRBJ2-7; 11 bases match TRBD2. Trimming at V came to 6 bases and at J to 4 bases, leaving 5 bases not matched to a gene. This CDR3 comprises 14 residues. The CDR3 spells CASSPTSGMYEQYF. CDR3 DNA sequence: TGTGCCAGCAGCCCGACTAGCGGGATGTACGAGCAGTACTTC.

The chain uses TRBV6-2 or TRBV6-3 and TRBJ2-1; 13 bases are a match to TRBD2. Germline V gene sequence: CDR1 MNHEY, CDR2 SVGEGT. Germline trimming cut 0 bases from V and 4 bases from J; bases unmatched to any gene: 15. The CDR3 contains 21 residues. CDR3 sequence (DNA): TGTGCCAGCAGTTACTCGGTAGAGGTGGGGACTAGCGGGGCCGAATACAATGAGCAGTTCTTC. The encoded protein is CASSYSVEVGTSGAEYNEQFF.

The chain employs TRBV7-8 and TRBJ2-7; 9 bases map to TRBD1. The CDR3 runs to 16 residues. Germline V lookup: CDR1 SGHVS, CDR2 FQNEAQ. The V gene end was trimmed by 5 bases and the J gene end by 6 bases; junction bases not matched to a gene: 14. The chain's CDR3 is CASSGTGGQGIFEQYF. CDR3 DNA: TGTGCCAGCAGCGGGACTGGGGGACAGGGAATCTTCGAGCAGTACTTC.